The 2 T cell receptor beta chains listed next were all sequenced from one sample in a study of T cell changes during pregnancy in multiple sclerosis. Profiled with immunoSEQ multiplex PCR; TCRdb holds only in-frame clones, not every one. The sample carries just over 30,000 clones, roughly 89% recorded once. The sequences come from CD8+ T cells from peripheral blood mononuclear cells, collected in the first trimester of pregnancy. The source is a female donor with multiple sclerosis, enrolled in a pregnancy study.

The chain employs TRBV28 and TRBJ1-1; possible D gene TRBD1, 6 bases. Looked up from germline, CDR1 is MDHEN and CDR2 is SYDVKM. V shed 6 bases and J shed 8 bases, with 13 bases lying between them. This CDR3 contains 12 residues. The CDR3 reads CASSLTGTEAFF. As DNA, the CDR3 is TGTGCCAGCAGCCTGACCGGGACAGAAGCTTTCTTT.

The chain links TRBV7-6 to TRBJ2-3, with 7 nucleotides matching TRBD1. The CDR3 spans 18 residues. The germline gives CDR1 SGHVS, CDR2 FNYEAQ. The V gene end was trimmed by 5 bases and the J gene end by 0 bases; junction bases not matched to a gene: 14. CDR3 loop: CASSRRQGSIESTDTQYF. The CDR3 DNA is TGTGCCAGCAGCCGAAGACAGGGATCCATAGAGAGCACAGATACGCAGTATTTT.